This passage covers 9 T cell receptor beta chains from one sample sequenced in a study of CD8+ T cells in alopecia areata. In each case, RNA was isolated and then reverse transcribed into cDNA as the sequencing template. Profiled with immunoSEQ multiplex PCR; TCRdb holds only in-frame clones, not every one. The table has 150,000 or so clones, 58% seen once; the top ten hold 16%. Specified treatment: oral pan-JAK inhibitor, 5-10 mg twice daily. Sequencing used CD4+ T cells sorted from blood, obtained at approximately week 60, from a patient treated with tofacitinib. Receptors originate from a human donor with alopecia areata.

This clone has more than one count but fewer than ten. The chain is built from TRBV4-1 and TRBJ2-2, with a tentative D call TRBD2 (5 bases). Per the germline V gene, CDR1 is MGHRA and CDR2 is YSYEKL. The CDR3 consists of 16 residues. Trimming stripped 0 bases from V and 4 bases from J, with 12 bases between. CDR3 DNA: TGCGCCAGCAGCCAAGAGCCGGGGTTAAGCACCGGGGAGCTGTTTTTT. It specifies CASSQEPGLSTGELFF.

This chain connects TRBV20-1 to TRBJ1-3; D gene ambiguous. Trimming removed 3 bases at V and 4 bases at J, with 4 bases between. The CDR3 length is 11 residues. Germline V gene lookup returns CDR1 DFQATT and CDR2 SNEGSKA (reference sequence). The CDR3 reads CSASIGNTIYF. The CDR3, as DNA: TGCAGTGCTAGTATCGGAAACACCATATATTTT.

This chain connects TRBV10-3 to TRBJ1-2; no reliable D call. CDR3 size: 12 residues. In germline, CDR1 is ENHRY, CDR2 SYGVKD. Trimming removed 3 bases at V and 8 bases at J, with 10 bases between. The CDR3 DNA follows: TGTGCCATCAGTGAAAGGAGGGAAGGCTACACCTTC. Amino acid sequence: CAISERREGYTF.

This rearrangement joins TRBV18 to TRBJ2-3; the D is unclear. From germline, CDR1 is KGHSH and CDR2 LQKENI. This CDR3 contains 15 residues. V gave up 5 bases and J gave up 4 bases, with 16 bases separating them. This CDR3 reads CASSSPIRFPDTQYF. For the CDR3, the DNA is TGTGCCAGCTCATCTCCGATTCGGTTTCCAGATACGCAGTATTTT.

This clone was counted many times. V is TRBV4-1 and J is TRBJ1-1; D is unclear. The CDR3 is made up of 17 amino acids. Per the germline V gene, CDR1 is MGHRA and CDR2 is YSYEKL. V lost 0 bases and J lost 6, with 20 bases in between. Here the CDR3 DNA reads TGCGCCAGCAGCCAAGACGGTCTCTCCACCTGGAGCCCTGAAGCTTTCTTT. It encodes CASSQDGLSTWSPEAFF.

CDR3 DNA: TGTGCCAGCAGTGATTTGGGCTACGAGCAGTACTTC. This translates into CASSDLGYEQYF. This rearrangement joins TRBV6-1 to TRBJ2-7; D remains ambiguous. Germline lookup yields CDR1 MNHNS and CDR2 SASEGT. The CDR3 loop spans 12 amino acids. The V end was cut by 3 bases, the J end by 3 bases, with 6 bases between.

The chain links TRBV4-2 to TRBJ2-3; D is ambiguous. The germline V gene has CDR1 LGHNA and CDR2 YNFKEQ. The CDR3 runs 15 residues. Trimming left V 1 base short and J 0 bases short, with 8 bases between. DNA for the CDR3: TGTGCCAGCAGCCAAGGTTCCCCCAGCACAGATACGCAGTATTTT. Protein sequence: CASSQGSPSTDTQYF.

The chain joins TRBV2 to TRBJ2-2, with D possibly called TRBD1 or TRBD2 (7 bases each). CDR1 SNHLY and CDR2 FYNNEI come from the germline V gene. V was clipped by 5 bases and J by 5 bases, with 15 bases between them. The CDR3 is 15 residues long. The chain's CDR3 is CASSSRQGGTGELFF. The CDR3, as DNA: TGTGCCAGCAGTTCTCGACAGGGAGGGACCGGGGAGCTGTTTTTT.

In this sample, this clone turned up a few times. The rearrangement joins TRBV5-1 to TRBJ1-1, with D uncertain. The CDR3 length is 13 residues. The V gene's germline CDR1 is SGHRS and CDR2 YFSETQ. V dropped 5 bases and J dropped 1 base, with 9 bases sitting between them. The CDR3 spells CASRRRENTEAFF. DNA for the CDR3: TGCGCCAGCAGGAGGAGGGAGAACACTGAAGCTTTCTTT.